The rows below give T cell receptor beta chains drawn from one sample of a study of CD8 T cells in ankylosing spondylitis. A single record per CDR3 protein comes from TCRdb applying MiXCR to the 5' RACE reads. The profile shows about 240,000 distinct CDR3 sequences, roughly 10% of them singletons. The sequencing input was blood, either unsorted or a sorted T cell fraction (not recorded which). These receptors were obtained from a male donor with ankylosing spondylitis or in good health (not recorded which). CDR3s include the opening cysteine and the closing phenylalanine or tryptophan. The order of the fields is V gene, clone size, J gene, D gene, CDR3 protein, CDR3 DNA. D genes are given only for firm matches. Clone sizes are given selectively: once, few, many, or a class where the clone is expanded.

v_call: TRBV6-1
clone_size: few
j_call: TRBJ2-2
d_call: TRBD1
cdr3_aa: CASSRVKGQKNTGELFF
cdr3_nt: TGTGCCAGCAGCCGAGTCAAGGGACAGAAGAACACCGGGGAGCTGTTTTTT

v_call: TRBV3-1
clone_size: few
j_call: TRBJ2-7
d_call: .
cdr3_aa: CASSLGRAAYEQYF
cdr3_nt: TGTGCCAGCAGCCTGGGACGGGCGGCCTACGAGCAGTACTTC

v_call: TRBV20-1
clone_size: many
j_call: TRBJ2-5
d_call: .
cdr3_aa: CSGAGQETQYF
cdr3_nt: TGCAGTGGGGCGGGGCAAGAGACCCAGTACTTC

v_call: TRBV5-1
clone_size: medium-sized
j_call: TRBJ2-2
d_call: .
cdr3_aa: CASSLAGELFF
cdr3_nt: TGTGCCAGCAGTTTAGCCGGGGAGCTGTTTTTT

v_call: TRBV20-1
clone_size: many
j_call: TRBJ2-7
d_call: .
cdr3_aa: CSATTRNSYEQYF
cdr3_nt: TGCAGTGCTACGACCAGAAACTCCTACGAGCAGTACTTC

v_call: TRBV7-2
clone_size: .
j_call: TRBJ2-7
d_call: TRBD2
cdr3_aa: CASSSTSYYEQYF
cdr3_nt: TGTGCCAGCAGCTCGACTAGCTACTACGAGCAGTACTTC

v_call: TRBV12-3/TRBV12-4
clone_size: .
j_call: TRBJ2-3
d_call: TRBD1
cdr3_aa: CASRLGQGMPTDTQYF
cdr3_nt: TGTGCCAGCAGGCTCGGACAGGGAATGCCCACAGATACGCAGTATTTT

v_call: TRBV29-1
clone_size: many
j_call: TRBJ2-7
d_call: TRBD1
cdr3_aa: CSVGGTGAFYEQYF
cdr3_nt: TGCAGCGTTGGGGGGACAGGGGCATTCTACGAGCAGTACTTC

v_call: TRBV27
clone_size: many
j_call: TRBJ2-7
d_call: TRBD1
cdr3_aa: CASGAGGRYEQYF
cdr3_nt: TGTGCCAGCGGGGCAGGGGGCCGGTACGAGCAGTACTTC

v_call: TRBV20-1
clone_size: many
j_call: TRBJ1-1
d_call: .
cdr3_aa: CSASISGTPSLDTEAFF
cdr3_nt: TGCAGTGCTAGCATTTCCGGGACACCAAGTTTAGACACTGAAGCTTTCTTT

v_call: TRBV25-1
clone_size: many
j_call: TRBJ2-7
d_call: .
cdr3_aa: CASTNEVGEQYF
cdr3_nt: TGTGCCTCCACGAACGAGGTGGGCGAGCAGTACTTC

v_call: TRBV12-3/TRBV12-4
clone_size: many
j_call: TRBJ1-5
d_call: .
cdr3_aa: CASSLAEHSNQPQHF
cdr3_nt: TGTGCCAGCAGTTTAGCAGAACATAGCAATCAGCCCCAGCATTTT

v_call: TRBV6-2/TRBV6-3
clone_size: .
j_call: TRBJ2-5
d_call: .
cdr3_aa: CASSPDIGTQYF
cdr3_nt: TGTGCCAGCAGTCCCGATATAGGGACCCAGTACTTC

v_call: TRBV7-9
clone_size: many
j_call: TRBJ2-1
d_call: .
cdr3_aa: CASSLLQVNEQFF
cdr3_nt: TGTGCCAGCAGCTTACTGCAAGTCAATGAGCAGTTCTTC

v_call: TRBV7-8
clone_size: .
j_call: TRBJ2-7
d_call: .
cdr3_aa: CASSPQRVGRDEQYF
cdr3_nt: TGTGCCAGCAGCCCCCAAAGGGTTGGTAGAGACGAGCAGTACTTC

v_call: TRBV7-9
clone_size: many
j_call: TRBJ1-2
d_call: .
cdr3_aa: CASRRRDNYGYTF
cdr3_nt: TGTGCCAGCAGGCGCAGGGACAACTATGGCTACACCTTC

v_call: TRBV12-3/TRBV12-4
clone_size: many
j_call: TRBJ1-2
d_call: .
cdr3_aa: CASSGPGNYGYTF
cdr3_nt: TGTGCCAGCAGTGGCCCGGGAAACTATGGCTACACCTTC

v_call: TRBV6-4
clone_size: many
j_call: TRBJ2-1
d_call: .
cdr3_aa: CASSDGISGNEQFF
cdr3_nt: TGTGCCAGCAGTGACGGGATTAGCGGCAATGAGCAGTTCTTC

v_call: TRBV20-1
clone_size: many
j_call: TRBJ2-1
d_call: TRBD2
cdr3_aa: CSAPRGGRSYNEQFF
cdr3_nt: TGCAGTGCCCCGCGGGGGGGAAGGTCCTACAATGAGCAGTTCTTC

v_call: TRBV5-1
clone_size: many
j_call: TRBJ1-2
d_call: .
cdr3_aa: CASTAGDYGYTF
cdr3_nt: TGCGCCAGCACGGCGGGGGACTATGGCTACACCTTC

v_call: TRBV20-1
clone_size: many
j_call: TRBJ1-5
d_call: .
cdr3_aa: CSAPAGGSAQPQHF
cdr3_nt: TGCAGTGCCCCAGCGGGGGGGTCCGCTCAGCCCCAGCATTTT

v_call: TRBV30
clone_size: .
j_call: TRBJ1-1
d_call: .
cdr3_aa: CAWRDMGNTEAFF
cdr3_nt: TGTGCCTGGAGGGATATGGGGAACACTGAAGCTTTCTTT

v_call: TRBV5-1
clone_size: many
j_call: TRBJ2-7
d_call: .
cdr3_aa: CASGQHMSSYEQYF
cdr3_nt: TGCGCCAGCGGTCAACACATGAGCTCCTACGAGCAGTACTTC

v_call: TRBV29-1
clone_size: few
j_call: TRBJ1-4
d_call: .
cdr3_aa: CSVGGQPGATNEKLFF
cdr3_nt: TGCAGCGTTGGGGGCCAACCAGGGGCAACTAATGAAAAACTGTTTTTT

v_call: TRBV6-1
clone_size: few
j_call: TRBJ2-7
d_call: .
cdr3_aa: CASSETDDYEQYF
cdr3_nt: TGTGCCAGCAGTGAGACTGACGACTACGAGCAGTACTTC

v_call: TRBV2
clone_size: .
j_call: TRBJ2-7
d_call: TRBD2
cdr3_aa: CASSGITGTSGTYEQYF
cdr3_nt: TGTGCCAGCAGCGGTATTACCGGGACTAGCGGTACCTACGAGCAGTACTTC

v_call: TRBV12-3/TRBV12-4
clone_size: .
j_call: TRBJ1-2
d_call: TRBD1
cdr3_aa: CASSAMGQTGGYTF
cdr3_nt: TGTGCCAGCAGTGCGATGGGACAGACAGGAGGCTACACCTTC

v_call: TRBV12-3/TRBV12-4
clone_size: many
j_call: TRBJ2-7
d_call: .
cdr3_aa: CASSVSLYEQYF
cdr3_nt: TGTGCCAGCAGTGTTTCGCTCTACGAGCAGTACTTC